The sequence of this TCR beta chain was determined in a study of OX40 agonist ivuxolimab in advanced cancers. Study-level information: Dose-escalation patients had hepatocellular carcinoma, melanoma, renal cell or head and neck cancer.

Enrollment shut out patients with autoimmune disease history or systemic immunosuppression. The timepoints at which blood was sampled were baseline, cycle 4 day 1, and cycle 7 day 1. CDR3 length equals 15 residues. CDR1 SGHVS and CDR2 FQNEAQ come from the germline V gene. Trimming cost V 4 bases and J 0 bases, with 11 bases left between them. Using immunoSEQ multiplex PCR, the repertoire was profiled, and TCRdb retains in-frame clones only, with some absent. The data contain tens of thousands of clones, roughly 84% of them singletons. Sequences were derived from CD4+ or CD8+ T cells sorted from blood, sampled in a trial of the OX40 agonist ivuxolimab. The chain combines TRBV7-8 with TRBJ2-3; D tentatively reads TRBD1 or TRBD2 (6 bases each). The source of this sequence is an adult with an advanced solid tumor such as melanoma, head and neck, liver or kidney cancer. In DNA, the CDR3 is TGTGCCAGCAGCTCACGGGGGCCTAGCACAGATACGCAGTATTTT. Its protein product is CASSSRGPSTDTQYF.